This T cell receptor beta chain was retrieved from a study of cytomegalovirus exposure and HLA in healthy donors (dated by TCRdb to 2016 to 2017). For context, the study as a whole: An earlier analysis of 587 of the donors reported roughly 300 Gb of sequence data and 95 million to 120 million unique TCR beta sequences obtained from some 200 million T cells. An early release that covered some 630 HLA-typed donors contained about 300 gigabases of sequencing data and 85 million to 100 million unique TCR sequences. Among the roughly 400 genotyped donors, about 85% belonged to the genetic ancestry cluster associated with self-reported Caucasian donors. The aim of the study was to test whether cataloging public T cell receptors could identify signatures of past pathogen exposure. Using immunosequencing, the study profiled T cell repertoires from about 610 subjects and related those repertoires to cytomegalovirus serostatus. Besides the first cohort of 550 to 750 subjects, a separate validation cohort made up of roughly 120 different subjects was used. The study combined high-throughput TCR immunosequencing, statistical association of individual TCRs with disease status, and machine learning to predict cytomegalovirus infection status. In a later analysis, previously published TCR beta repertoires from 550 to 750 donors were re-analyzed and high-resolution HLA genotyping was added so that TCR occurrence patterns could be studied. In the later analysis, no new phenotypic data were used to find candidate immune exposures; instead, reliance was placed on TCR beta sequences and their occurrence across donors. An earlier analysis of some 500 of the donors used high-throughput TCR beta sequencing to judge whether each TCR beta V gene segment behaved as functional or pseudogenic. Donor age, sex, ethnicity and CMV serostatus were collected together with the repertoire data. Genome-wide SNP genotypes for about 60% of the roughly 700 donors were used in a later genetic analysis, which treated that subset as a discovery cohort. Every discovery cohort repertoire had been produced on one sequencing platform. Both class I and class II loci were covered by HLA typing, at four-digit resolution. The number of donors typed differed by locus, with 629-630 for A, B, C, DRB1 and DQB1, around 560 for DQA1, about 610 for DPA1, and over 400 for DPB1. Several DR-DQ haplotypes were handled as single units for association and clustering because linkage in the cohort was strong. Across roughly 420 genotyped donors of the cohort, an average of about 240,000 unique TCR beta nucleotide sequences per donor were sequenced, and roughly 20% of those sequences were non-productive. What the authors observed across the whole study: Several of the top co-occurrence clusters appeared to be linked to parvovirus B19, influenza, CMV and Epstein-Barr virus, according to a later analysis. Roughly uniform sequencing depth across donors was assumed in presence/absence analyses, although this assumption may not hold. An earlier analysis of around 540 of the donors showed that most TCR beta V segments appeared in productive rearrangements either about 90% or about 30% of the time, which broadly matched IMGT annotations. A further reported finding was that TCR beta sequences accurately predicted the HLA-A and HLA-B alleles for most subjects in the first cohort. While some public TCRs were present in many individuals, most TCR sequences turned up only very rarely across donors. The study gave a list of under 200 TCR beta chains associated with cytomegalovirus. The cohort was sequenced for TCR beta chains only, and without alpha or paired-chain data the features that could be detected were limited. Because the 87-base-pair reads could not distinguish some IMGT-functional V segments, including TRBV6-2 and TRBV6-3, those segments were excluded. A later analysis found that HLA-associated TCR beta chains were more clonally expanded and had lower generation probabilities than equally common non-associated chains. About 17 rarely observed V segments, including chromosome 9 orphons, were excluded from the earlier analysis of almost 600 of the donors because counts were too low. Compared with the roughly 720-donor mean, donors in an Asian-associated ancestry cluster had fewer N-insertions in productive TCRs, according to a later genetic analysis. The classifier was reported to diagnose cytomegalovirus status with high specificity and sensitivity in both the original cohort and the validation cohort. A cluster of highly shared sequence variants was judged likely to be a technical artifact of the sequencing pipeline. In a later genetic analysis, a missense DCLRE1C variant was associated with V-gene and J-gene trimming of TCR beta chains, and the association was replicated in an independent cohort. The authors suggested that the approach could potentially be generalized to other disease states and immunological phenotypes. Specific HLA alleles were associated with 15,000 to 20,000 TCR beta sequences at a false discovery rate of 0.05 in a later analysis. Strong co-occurrence of HLA alleles, especially DR and DQ, made assigning TCR associations to individual alleles difficult. In vitro tests confirmed that three of the cytomegalovirus-associated TCR beta chains recognize cytomegalovirus antigens. Because HLA typing was missing for some donors at each locus, association tests included only the typed subset. Immune exposure information for the cohort was limited to CMV serostatus. Correlated functional status among segregating V segments might be attributable to linkage disequilibrium, but an unknown experimental factor could not be ruled out. According to a later analysis, most CMV-associated TCR beta chains appeared to be HLA-restricted, and the HLA associations seemed to be driven largely by CMV exposure. In a later analysis, TCR association rates were found to vary across HLA loci, with the most associated TCRs seen for DRB1 alleles and the fewest for HLA-C alleles.

The cohort comprised several hundred healthy bone marrow donors. At the time of sampling, every cohort member was nominally healthy, though immune exposures that went unrecorded were likely present. The donor was CMV seronegative and was included in the group of a few hundred seronegative cohort members. Each donor provided a peripheral blood sample, and peripheral blood mononuclear cells were used for TCR beta sequencing. Genomic DNA was extracted from the blood cell samples with the Qiagen DNeasy Blood Extraction Kit. This clone was seen a few times. The antigen it recognizes is unknown. No clone much larger than this one lies a single base away; base qualities are absent. The library came from the immunoSEQ multiplex PCR assay. The multiplex PCR relied on a mix of 60 forward primers for TCR Vbeta segments and 13 reverse primers for TCR Jbeta segments. Amplification of the CDR3 region of rearranged TCR beta genes was performed with a multiplex PCR assay on genomic DNA. The amplified TCR beta libraries were sequenced on the Illumina HiSeq System as 87-base-pair reads. As for the authors' bioinformatics: A later analysis tallied around 82 million unique TCR beta chains across the 666 repertoires, and roughly 11 million of those chains were shared by two or more donors. To remove PCR and sequencing errors, raw reads were error-corrected and collapsed into unique sequences using a nearest-neighbor algorithm that merged closely related sequences. V, D and J gene segments were assigned by aligning CDR3 sequences to IMGT reference sequences. Each retained sequence needed at least a six-nucleotide match to both a V gene segment and a J gene segment. A rearrangement was called productive if the CDR3 had no stop codons and remained in frame with V and J, and every other rearrangement was called non-productive. CDR3 was defined by IMGT convention, running from the second conserved V-encoded cysteine to the conserved J-encoded phenylalanine. The earlier analysis of about 610 of the donors excluded any sequence lacking an unambiguous match to a single V gene segment. In an earlier analysis of 450 to 750 of the donors, a V segment was called functional when productive rearrangements were above 56.7%, and segregating when the standard deviation between donors exceeded 5%. A statistical classification framework was developed to diagnose cytomegalovirus status using the catalog of TCR beta chain sequences. V and J gene assignment, in a later analysis, came from comparing TCR nucleotide sequences with IMGT/GENE-DB human TR gene sequences. The TCRdist pipeline was used in a later analysis to assign CDR3 sequences and most-parsimonious VDJ recombination scenarios. A later analysis defined each TCR beta chain by its CDR3 amino acid sequence plus V-gene family, and excluded reads lacking a unique V-gene family. A later analysis removed roughly 590 highly shared, low-generation-probability nucleotide sequences to deal with suspected cross-contamination and a sequencing artifact. For each public chain, a later analysis derived a clonal expansion index from normalized ranks of inferred template counts within each repertoire. A later analysis computed generation probabilities with a VDJ recombination model fitted to out-of-frame rearrangements, and checked the results against IGoR. A later analysis scored TCR-TCR, TCR-HLA and TCR-CMV co-occurrence with hypergeometric tests, applying a repertoire-size bias correction to TCR pairs. A later analysis estimated false discovery rates by permuting HLA or CMV assignments 20 times. A later analysis grouped co-occurring TCRs with DBSCAN, adding TCRdist sequence similarity when clustering within HLA-allele-positive subsets. For co-occurrence clustering, repertoires with fewer than 30,000 or more than 120,000 public chains were excluded, along with five repertoires with anomalous nucleotide sharing. Not all clones reach the TCRdb copy of this immuneACCESS table, which keeps in-frame sequences only. Checked studies attribute under half of the gap to unresolved V genes and leave the rest unexplained. Clone size and V and J calls were adopted from that table, with D and trimming inferred from the DNA. Within this sample are about 94,000 clones, with roughly three quarters of them counted one time only. Around 0.76% of the sample is held by the ten biggest clonotypes.

Reading from cysteine to phenylalanine, the CDR3 counts 13 amino acids. The CDR3 DNA has 39 bases and is translated from base 1. Trimming removed 6 bases from V and 4 bases from J; the gene matches leave 3 bases unexplained. Via the germline V gene (reference sequence), CDR1 is LNHDA and CDR2 SQIVND. The source of this sequence is a woman aged 60-75 years in good health and CMV-seronegative. Sequencing was performed on PBMCs. In this chain, TRBV19 is recombined with TRBJ2-7, with 10 bases matching TRBD1. The CDR3 protein: CASSRDRGYEQYF. The DNA is as follows: TGTGCCAGTAGCCGGGACAGGGGATACGAGCAGTACTTC.